Each of the 3 T cell receptor beta chains below was sequenced from the same sample in a study of Graves' ophthalmopathy and Graves' hyperthyroidism. Amplification of the TCR beta CDR3 regions used RNA transcripts (as template). The workflow started with a first-round RT-PCR run with HTBI primers and then moved on to a second-round multiplex PCR. TCRdb fed the multiplex PCR reads into MiXCR, producing one record per CDR3 protein. The repertoire has approximately 1.2 million distinct CDR3 sequences, approximately 35% of them found once; the top ten carry more than 9.5%. The sample consisted of peripheral blood or thyroid tissue (not recorded which). These receptor sequences come from an adult man with Graves' hyperthyroidism.

This clonotype was picked up many times. The chain uses TRBV5-6 and TRBJ2-5; 11 bases are a match to TRBD2. V lost 4 bases to trimming and J lost 3 bases; unmatched junction nucleotides: 5. Per germline, CDR1 SGHDT and CDR2 YYEEEE. The CDR3 contains 15 residues. In DNA form, the CDR3 reads TGTGCCAGCAGCCAGAAGACTAGCGGGGAAGAGACCCAGTACTTC. It codes for CASSQKTSGEETQYF.

This clonotype was observed many times. The rearrangement uses TRBV5-5 and TRBJ1-2; D is possibly TRBD1 (6 bases). Germline-derived CDR1 and CDR2 are SGHKS and YYEKEE (reference sequence). The CDR3 consists of 13 residues. V lost 0 bases and J lost 8, with 11 bases in between. CDR3 amino acids: CASSLGYRDGYTF. The CDR3 coding sequence is TGTGCCAGCAGCTTGGGCTACAGGGACGGCTACACCTTC.

This clonotype was detected ten times or more. The chain has TRBV19 and TRBJ1-1; D gene ambiguous. There are 12 residues in the CDR3. V lost 3 bases and J lost 5, with 7 bases in between. The germline CDR1 and CDR2 sequences are LNHDA and SQIVND (reference sequence). This chain's CDR3 is CASSISETEAFF. The CDR3 DNA reads TGTGCCAGTAGTATTTCGGAAACTGAAGCTTTCTTT.